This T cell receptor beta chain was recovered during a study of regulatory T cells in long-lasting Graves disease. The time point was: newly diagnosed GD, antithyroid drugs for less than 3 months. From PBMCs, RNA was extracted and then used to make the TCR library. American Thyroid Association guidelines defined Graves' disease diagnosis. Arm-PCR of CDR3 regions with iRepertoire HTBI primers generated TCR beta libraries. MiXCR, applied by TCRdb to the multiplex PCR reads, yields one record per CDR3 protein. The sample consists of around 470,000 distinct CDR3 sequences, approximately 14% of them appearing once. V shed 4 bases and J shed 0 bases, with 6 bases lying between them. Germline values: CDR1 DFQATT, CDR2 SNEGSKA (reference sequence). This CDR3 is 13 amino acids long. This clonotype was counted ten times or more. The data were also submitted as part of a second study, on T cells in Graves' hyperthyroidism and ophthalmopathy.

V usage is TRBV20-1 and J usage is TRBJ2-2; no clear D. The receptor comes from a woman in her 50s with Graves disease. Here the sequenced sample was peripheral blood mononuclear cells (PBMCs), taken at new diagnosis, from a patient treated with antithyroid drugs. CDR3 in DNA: TGCAGTGCTATTAGTACGAACACCGGGGAGCTGTTTTTT. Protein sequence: CSAISTNTGELFF.